Included here is one T cell receptor beta chain sequence, with context. The target antigen is unknown. This entry comes from a study of T-cell memory formation after mild COVID-19. From the 5' RACE reads, TCRdb called clonotypes with MiXCR, one entry per CDR3 protein. Of about 610,000 distinct CDR3 sequences in the sample, 17% were seen once. The germline CDR1 and CDR2 sequences are SEHNR and FQNEAQ (reference sequence). Unmatched junction bases numbered 6, after V lost 5 bases and J lost 4 bases. CDR3 length: 15 residues. Findings and caveats of the study: Prior to infection, memory already included some responding clones, suggesting cross-reactive memory joined.

This TCR came from an adult woman who had mild COVID-19 (a few samples of this study predate the infection). Cell type and time point are not known. What was sequenced was PBMCs or a T cell subset sorted from them (not recorded which). V is TRBV7-9 and J is TRBJ2-3; 10 bases agree with TRBD1. The CDR3 region has the DNA TGTGCCAGCAGCACCGGGACAGGGGACGCAGATACGCAGTATTTT. Amino acid sequence: CASSTGTGDADTQYF. The full variable domain, with the rest looked up from reference TRBV7-9 and TRBJ2-3, is DTGVSQNPRHKITKRGQNVTFRCDPISEHNRLYWYRQTLGQGPEFLTYFQNEAQLEKSRLLSDRFSAERPKGSFSTLEIQRTEQGDSAMYLCASSTGTGDADTQYFGPGTRLTVL.